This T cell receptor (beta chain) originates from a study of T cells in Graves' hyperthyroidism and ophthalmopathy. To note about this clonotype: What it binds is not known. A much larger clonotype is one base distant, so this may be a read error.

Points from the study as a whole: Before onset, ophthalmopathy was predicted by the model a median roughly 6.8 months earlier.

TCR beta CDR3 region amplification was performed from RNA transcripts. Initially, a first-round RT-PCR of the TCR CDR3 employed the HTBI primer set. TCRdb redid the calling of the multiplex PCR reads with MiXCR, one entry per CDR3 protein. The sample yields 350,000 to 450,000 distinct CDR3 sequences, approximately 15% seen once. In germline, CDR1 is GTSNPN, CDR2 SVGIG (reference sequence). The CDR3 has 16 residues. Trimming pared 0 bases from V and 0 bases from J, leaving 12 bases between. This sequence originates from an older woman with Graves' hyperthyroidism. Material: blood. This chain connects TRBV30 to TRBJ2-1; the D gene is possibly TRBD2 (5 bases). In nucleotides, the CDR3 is TGTGCCTGGAGTGTATGGACGGGGAGCTCCTACAATGAGCAGTTCTTC. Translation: CAWSVWTGSSYNEQFF.